The T cell receptor (beta chain) described here comes from a study of T cell repertoires in cytomegalovirus infection. In the study overall: Through public TCR beta signatures, both CMV infection and matching HLA type were indicated. Study-wide findings and caveats: CMV-specific HLA-C-restricted TCR beta clonotypes dominated the ex vivo response.

From the reads, TCRdb called clonotypes with MiXCR, one entry per CDR3 protein. The table records about 900,000 distinct CDR3 sequences, roughly 31% of them present only once. Germline lookup yields CDR1 SEHNR and CDR2 FQNEAQ (reference sequence). This CDR3 comprises 16 residues. Trimming removed 1 base at V and 2 bases at J, with 14 bases between. Note on this clonotype: The antigen is unknown.

The sample here was cultured CD8+ T cells from PBMCs, taken from culture after CMV antigen stimulation. This sequence was found in a human donor in good health (CMV status not recorded). Some clones in this sample may be carry-over from other donors' samples. The genes are TRBV7-9 and TRBJ1-2; tentatively, D is TRBD1 (6 bases). CDR3 DNA: TGTGCCAGCAGCTTAGACGGTCGGGGGGGCAACTATGGCTACACCTTC. Its translation: CASSLDGRGGNYGYTF.